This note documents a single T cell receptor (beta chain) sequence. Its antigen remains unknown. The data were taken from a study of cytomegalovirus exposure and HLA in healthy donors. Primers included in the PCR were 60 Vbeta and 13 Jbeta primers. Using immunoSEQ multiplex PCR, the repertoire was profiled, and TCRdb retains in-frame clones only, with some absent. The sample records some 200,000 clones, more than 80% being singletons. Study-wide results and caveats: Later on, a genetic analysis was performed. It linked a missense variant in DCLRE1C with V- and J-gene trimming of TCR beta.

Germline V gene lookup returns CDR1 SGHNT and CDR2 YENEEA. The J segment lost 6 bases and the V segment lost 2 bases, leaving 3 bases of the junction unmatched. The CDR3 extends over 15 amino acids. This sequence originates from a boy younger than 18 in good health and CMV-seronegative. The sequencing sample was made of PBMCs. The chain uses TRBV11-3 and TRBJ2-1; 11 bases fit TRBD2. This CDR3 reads CASSLSTSGVNEQFF. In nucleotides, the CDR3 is TGTGCCAGCAGCTTATCGACTAGCGGGGTCAATGAGCAGTTCTTC.